A single sample gave rise to the 17 T cell receptor beta chains below, sequenced in a study of cytomegalovirus exposure and HLA in healthy donors. PCR was performed using 60 Vbeta and 13 Jbeta primers. Measured with immunoSEQ multiplex PCR; TCRdb has only the in-frame clones, and not every one. In the table there are over 150,000 clones, around four fifths of which are singletons. The sequenced sample consisted of PBMCs. The receptors shown here come from a woman in her forties or fifties in good health and CMV-seronegative.

The gene calls are TRBV7-3 and TRBJ1-1, with TRBD1 identical over 7 bases. In germline, CDR1 is SGHTA, CDR2 FQGTGA. CDR3 length: 14 residues. J was trimmed by 1 base and V by 2 bases; bases with no gene match: 1. CDR3 region: CASSLGQANTEAFF. The CDR3 coding sequence is TGTGCCAGCAGCTTAGGACAGGCGAACACTGAAGCTTTCTTT. Full variable domain (remainder filled in from reference TRBV7-3 and TRBJ1-1): GAGVSQTPSNKVTEKGKYVELRCDPISGHTALYWYRQSLGQGPEFLIYFQGTGAADDSGLPNDRFFAVRPEGSVSTLKIQRTERGDSAVYLCASSLGQANTEAFFGQGTRLTVV.

This clone was picked up a small number of times. The J gene is TRBJ2-1, the V gene TRBV20-1; the match to TRBD2 covers 7 bases. The CDR3 consists of 11 residues. Germline CDR1 is DFQATT and CDR2 is SNEGSKA (reference sequence). The V and J ends lost 7 bases and 9 bases, in that order; junction bases with no gene match: 6. As DNA, the CDR3 is TGCAGTGTTGGGGGGGTATTTGAGCAGTTCTTC. This gives the protein CSVGGVFEQFF.

This chain uses TRBV25-1 with TRBJ2-7; TRBD1 aligns across 10 bases. Germline lookup yields CDR1 MGHDK and CDR2 SYGVNS. Trimming took 1 base from V and 3 from J; bases not matched to a gene: 9. This CDR3 contains 17 residues. The CDR3 bases are TGTGCCAGCAGTGAATCGGGACAGGGGCCCCGGAACTACGAGCAGTACTTC. Encoded protein: CASSESGQGPRNYEQYF.

This clone showed up just a few times. The chain recombines TRBV28 with TRBJ1-1, with TRBD1 identical over 8 bases. The CDR3 covers 15 residues. Germline values: CDR1 MDHEN, CDR2 SYDVKM. With V trimmed by 6 bases and J by 2 bases, 8 bases remained unmatched. CDR3 coding DNA: TGTGCCAGCAGGACCACGGGACAGGTTAACACTGAAGCTTTCTTT. This sequence encodes CASRTTGQVNTEAFF.

The gene calls are TRBV28 and TRBJ2-7; D possibly corresponds to TRBD1 (6 bases). The CDR3 totals 11 residues. Germline lookup yields CDR1 MDHEN and CDR2 SYDVKM. Between the trimmed V and J ends, which lost 9 bases and 6 bases, there was a span of 12 bases. CDR3 sequence (DNA): TGTGCCAGTACAGGGATTGGCGAGCAGTACTTC. It encodes CASTGIGEQYF.

This clone appeared a single time. V and J are TRBV7-9 and TRBJ2-4; TRBD1 matches at 10 bases. Per the germline V gene, CDR1 is SEHNR and CDR2 is FQNEAQ (reference sequence). The CDR3 contains 14 residues. V shed 8 bases, J shed 7 bases, and the junction held 8 bases outside the gene matches. CDR3 amino acids: CASARGGQGNIQYF. The CDR3 region has the DNA TGTGCCAGCGCCCGCGGGGGACAGGGGAACATTCAGTACTTC.

This sequence joins TRBV7-9 and TRBJ1-1; no reliable D call. Germline lookup yields CDR1 SEHNR and CDR2 FQNEAQ (reference sequence). Trimming left V 7 bases short and J 1 base short, with 13 bases between. The CDR3 totals 14 residues. The CDR3 DNA reads as TGTGCCAGCACTAGAGGTGGAAGGAACACTGAAGCTTTCTTT. Protein: CASTRGGRNTEAFF.

The chain couples TRBV11-2 to TRBJ2-2, with D unclear. This CDR3 contains 14 residues. In germline, CDR1 is SGHAT, CDR2 FQNNGV. V was trimmed by 0 bases and J by 4 bases, leaving 6 bases between them. CDR3 nucleotide sequence: TGTGCCAGCAGCTTAGACAGGCGCACCGGGGAGCTGTTTTTT. Translating gives CASSLDRRTGELFF.

This chain connects TRBV15 to TRBJ1-2, with 7 bases aligning to TRBD1. This CDR3 has 19 residues. V lost 0 bases to trimming and J lost 4 bases; unmatched junction nucleotides: 17. CDR1 is LNHNV, CDR2 YYDKDF, per germline (reference sequence). The DNA of the CDR3 is TGTGCCACCAGCAGAGACCAGACAGGGACCCAAGCCCTTAGCTATGGCTACACCTTC. Its translation: CATSRDQTGTQALSYGYTF.

The chain has TRBV29-1 and TRBJ2-1, with 8 bases fitting TRBD2. Germline lookup yields CDR1 SQVTM and CDR2 ANQGSEA. V shed 4 bases, J shed 1 base, and the junction held 9 bases outside the gene matches. The CDR3 loop spans 16 amino acids. This CDR3 reads CSVAGLSGDSYNEQFF. Here the CDR3 DNA reads TGCAGCGTTGCGGGACTTAGCGGGGATTCCTACAATGAGCAGTTCTTC.

This chain joins TRBV11-2 and TRBJ2-5, with 8 bases identical to TRBD2. Germline V gene sequence: CDR1 SGHAT, CDR2 FQNNGV. The CDR3 sequence is 16 residues long. The V and J ends lost 1 base and 5 bases, in that order; junction bases with no gene match: 9. CDR3 in DNA: TGTGCCAGCAGCTTAGGTCGCGGGGGGACGCGGGAGACCCAGTACTTC. This sequence encodes CASSLGRGGTRETQYF.

The rearrangement links TRBV6-1 to TRBJ2-1; a possible D gene is TRBD2 (6 bases). V was clipped by 2 bases and J by 9 bases, with 23 bases between them. From germline, CDR1 is MNHNS and CDR2 SASEGT. The CDR3 is 17 residues long. This CDR3 reads CASSESNRDFRRGEQFF. Here the CDR3 DNA reads TGTGCCAGCAGTGAATCCAACCGGGACTTCCGGCGTGGTGAGCAGTTCTTC.

The genes are TRBV5-4 and TRBJ2-7, with 7 bases that match TRBD1. There are 14 residues in the CDR3. The trim removed 4 bases at V and 2 bases at J, leaving 6 bases unmatched. Germline CDR1 SGHNT, CDR2 YYREEE (reference sequence). The CDR3 coding sequence is TGTGCCAGCAGCCCCCCAGGGGGTACCTACGAGCAGTACTTC. It yields the protein CASSPPGGTYEQYF.

The gene calls are TRBV28 and TRBJ1-2, with 8 bases that match TRBD1. The CDR3 totals 12 residues. Germline V gives CDR1 MDHEN, CDR2 SYDVKM. The V and J ends lost 7 bases and 6 bases, in that order; junction bases with no gene match: 4. CDR3 residues: CASTLQGDGYTF. The DNA for the CDR3 is TGTGCCAGCACCTTACAGGGGGATGGCTACACCTTC.

A few counts support this clone. This chain connects TRBV18 to TRBJ1-4, with 9 bases identical to TRBD1. The CDR3 is 13 residues long. Germline V gene sequence: CDR1 KGHSH, CDR2 LQKENI. Trimming cost V 3 bases and J 7 bases; bases outside gene matches: 0. Here the CDR3 DNA reads TGTGCCAGCTCACCGGGACAGGGTGAAAAACTGTTTTTT. Its protein is CASSPGQGEKLFF.

The V gene is TRBV19, the J gene TRBJ2-3, with D possibly matching TRBD2 (6 bases). This CDR3 is 15 amino acids long. From germline, CDR1 is LNHDA and CDR2 SQIVND (reference sequence). V was trimmed by 0 bases and J by 0 bases, leaving 7 bases between them. Here the CDR3 reads CASSIDGGSTDTQYF. In nucleotides, the CDR3 is TGTGCCAGTAGTATAGACGGAGGGAGCACAGATACGCAGTATTTT.

In its sample, this clone was seen a few times. This chain links TRBV27 with TRBJ2-1, with unresolved D. The CDR3 has 14 residues. CDR1 MNHEY and CDR2 SMNVEV come from the germline V gene (reference sequence). V shed 5 bases and J shed 4 bases, with 12 bases lying between them. CDR3 residues: CASSPRVPYNEQFF. As DNA, the CDR3 is TGTGCCAGCAGTCCCCGGGTCCCTTACAATGAGCAGTTCTTC.